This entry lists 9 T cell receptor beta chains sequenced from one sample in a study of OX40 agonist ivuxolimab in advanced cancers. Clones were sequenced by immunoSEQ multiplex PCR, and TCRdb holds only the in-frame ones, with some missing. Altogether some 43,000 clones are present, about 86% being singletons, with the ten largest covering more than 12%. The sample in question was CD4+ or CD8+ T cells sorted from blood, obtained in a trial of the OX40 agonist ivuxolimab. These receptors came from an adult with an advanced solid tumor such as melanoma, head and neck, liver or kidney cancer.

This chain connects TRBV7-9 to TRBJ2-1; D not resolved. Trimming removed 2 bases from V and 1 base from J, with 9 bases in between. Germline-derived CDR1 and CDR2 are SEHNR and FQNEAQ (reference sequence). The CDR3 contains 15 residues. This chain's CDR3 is CASSLRVVSYNEQFF. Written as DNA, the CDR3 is TGTGCCAGCAGCTTAAGGGTTGTATCCTACAATGAGCAGTTCTTC.

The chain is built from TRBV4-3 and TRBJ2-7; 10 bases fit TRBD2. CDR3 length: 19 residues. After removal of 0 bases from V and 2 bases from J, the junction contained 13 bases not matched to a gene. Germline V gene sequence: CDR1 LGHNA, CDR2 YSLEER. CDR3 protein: CASSQDTAGGPGGTYEQYF. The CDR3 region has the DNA TGCGCCAGCAGCCAAGATACAGCGGGAGGGCCCGGGGGAACCTACGAGCAGTACTTC.

The CDR3 reads CASSQGEPQHF. Written as DNA, the CDR3 is TGTGCCAGCAGTCAGGGGGAGCCCCAGCATTTT. The chain carries TRBV28 and TRBJ1-5, with TRBD1 matching over 7 bases. The CDR3 has 11 residues. V was pared by 5 bases and J by 8 bases, with 0 bases of the junction left unmatched. From germline, CDR1 is MDHEN and CDR2 SYDVKM.

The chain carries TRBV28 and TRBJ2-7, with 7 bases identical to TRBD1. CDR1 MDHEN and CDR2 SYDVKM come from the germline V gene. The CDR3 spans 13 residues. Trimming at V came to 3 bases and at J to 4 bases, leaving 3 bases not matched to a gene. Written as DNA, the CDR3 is TGTGCCAGCAGTTTGGGGGACAGTTACGAGCAGTACGTC. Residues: CASSLGDSYEQYV.

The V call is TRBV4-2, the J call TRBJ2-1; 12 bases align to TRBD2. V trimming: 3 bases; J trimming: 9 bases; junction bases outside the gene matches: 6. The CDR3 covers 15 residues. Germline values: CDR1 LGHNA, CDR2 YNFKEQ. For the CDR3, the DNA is TGTGCCAGCAGCCACGGGACTAGCGGGCAGGGTGAGCAGTTCTTC. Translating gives CASSHGTSGQGEQFF.

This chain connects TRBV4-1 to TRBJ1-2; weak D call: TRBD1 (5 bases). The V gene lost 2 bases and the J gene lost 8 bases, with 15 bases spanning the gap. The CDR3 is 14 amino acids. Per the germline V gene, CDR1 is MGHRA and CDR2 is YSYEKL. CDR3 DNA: TGCGCCAGCAGCCAATACGGGGAGAGGGGCGGCTACACCTTC. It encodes CASSQYGERGGYTF.

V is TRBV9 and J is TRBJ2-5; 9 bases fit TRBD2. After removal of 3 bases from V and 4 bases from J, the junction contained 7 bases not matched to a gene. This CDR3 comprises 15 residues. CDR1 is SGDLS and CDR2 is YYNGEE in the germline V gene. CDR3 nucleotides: TGTGCCAGCAGCGCGGATAGCGGGGGTGGAGAGACCCAGTACTTC. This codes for CASSADSGGGETQYF.

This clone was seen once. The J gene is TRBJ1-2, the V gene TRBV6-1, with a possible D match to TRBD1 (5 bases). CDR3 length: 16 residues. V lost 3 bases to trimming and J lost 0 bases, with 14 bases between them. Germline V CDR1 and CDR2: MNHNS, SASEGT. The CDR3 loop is CASSEEGLSPNYGYTF. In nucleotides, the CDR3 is TGTGCCAGCAGTGAGGAGGGGCTCTCGCCTAACTATGGCTACACCTTC.

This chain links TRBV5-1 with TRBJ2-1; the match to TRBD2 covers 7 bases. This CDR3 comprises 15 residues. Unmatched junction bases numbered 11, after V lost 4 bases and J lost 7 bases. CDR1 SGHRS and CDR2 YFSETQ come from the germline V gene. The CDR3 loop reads CASSPGLSDLNEQFF. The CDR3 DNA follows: TGCGCCAGCAGCCCGGGACTATCCGACTTGAATGAGCAGTTCTTC.